Following are 31 T cell receptor beta chains from one sample sequenced in a study (dated by TCRdb to the mid-2010s). Library prep was done by RT-PCR. The instrument given in TCRdb is Illumina MiSeq. TCRdb passed the public sequencing reads through fastp at Q25 and MiXCR, retaining productive beta sequences. Rows are combined by CDR3 protein, so each entry shows the most common genes and DNA. For this sample there are around 700,000 distinct CDR3 sequences; 14% appear just once. Roughly 3.6% of the sample is held by the ten biggest clonotypes. The sample consisted of memory CD4+ T cells from blood. The source of these receptors is a female donor in good health, serving as a healthy control.

The CDR3 DNA is TGTGCCATCACCCCCCACTATAATTCACCCCTCCACTTT. Amino acid sequence: CAITPHYNSPLHF. V gene TRBV12-3 or TRBV12-4 combines with J gene TRBJ1-6, with D uncertain. The CDR3 is 13 residues long. V lost 10 bases and J lost 3, with 10 bases in between.

This clonotype was counted a few times. The chain couples TRBV5-1 to TRBJ2-4, with D perhaps being TRBD1 or TRBD2 (6 bases each). The CDR3 consists of 14 residues. Trimming stripped 1 base from V and 8 bases from J, with 13 bases between. Germline CDR1 reads SGHRS; CDR2 reads YFSETQ. This CDR3 is CASSLQGRGDIQYF. The DNA of the CDR3 is TGCGCCAGCAGCTTGCAGGGGCGGGGAGACATTCAGTACTTC.

This chain uses TRBV7-9 with TRBJ2-3; tentative D call: TRBD2 (5 bases). The V gene's germline CDR1 is SEHNR and CDR2 FQNEAQ (reference sequence). Trimming removed 3 bases from V and 1 base from J, with 8 bases in between. This CDR3 has 14 amino acids. The CDR3 reads CASSLNGGTDTQYF. The CDR3 nucleotides read TGTGCCAGCAGCTTGAACGGGGGCACAGATACGCAGTATTTT.

The chain carries TRBV7-9 and TRBJ2-3; 8 positions agree with TRBD1. The CDR3 has 17 residues. Trimming took 4 bases from V and 3 from J; bases not matched to a gene: 12. In germline, CDR1 is SEHNR, CDR2 FQNEAQ (reference sequence). CDR3 in amino acids: CASSSPQGVRRTDTQYF. As DNA, the CDR3 is TGTGCCAGCAGCTCCCCACAGGGGGTTAGGCGGACAGATACGCAGTATTTT.

This clonotype was found a few times. This chain connects TRBV20-1 to TRBJ2-1, with 7 bases lining up with TRBD2. The CDR3 totals 15 residues. With 6 bases clipped from V and 2 bases from J, the junction kept 10 bases outside the gene matches. CDR1 is DFQATT and CDR2 is SNEGSKA in the germline V gene (reference sequence). The CDR3 DNA reads TGCAGTGCCGAGACTAGCCAAAACGCCTACAATGAGCAGTTCTTC. The encoded protein is CSAETSQNAYNEQFF.

The chain links TRBV20-1 to TRBJ2-3, with D unclear. The CDR3 runs to 15 residues. Germline CDR1 is DFQATT and CDR2 is SNEGSKA (reference sequence). The germline V and J ends were trimmed by 2 bases and 2 bases, with 14 bases remaining between them. The CDR3 loop reads CSARPDLQNTDTQYF. CDR3 bases: TGCAGTGCTAGACCTGACTTACAGAACACAGATACGCAGTATTTT.

This clonotype appeared a few times. The chain uses TRBV28 and TRBJ1-5; D is undetermined. CDR1 is MDHEN and CDR2 is SYDVKM in the germline V gene. Deletions cut 5 bases from V and 6 bases from J, with 5 bases between. CDR3 length: 11 residues. CDR3 sequence: CASSPSQPQHF. CDR3 sequence (DNA): TGTGCCAGCAGTCCCAGTCAGCCCCAGCATTTT.

This clonotype showed up just a few times. The CDR3 sequence: CASSQDLATGWGTTNEKLFF. The CDR3 nucleotides read TGCGCCAGCAGCCAGGACTTAGCGACAGGGTGGGGGACAACTAATGAAAAACTGTTTTTT. The chain links TRBV4-3 to TRBJ1-4; 7 nucleotides match TRBD1. Per germline, CDR1 LGHNA and CDR2 YSLEER. The trim removed 3 bases at V and 0 bases at J, leaving 16 bases unmatched. This CDR3 is 20 amino acids long.

The genes are TRBV5-4 and TRBJ2-5; no clear D. Trimming removed 2 bases at V and 2 bases at J, with 10 bases between. The CDR3 contains 14 residues. Looked up from germline, CDR1 is SGHNT and CDR2 is YYREEE (reference sequence). The CDR3 region has the DNA TGTGCCAGCAGCTTCTCAGGCACGCAAGAGACCCAGTACTTC. Amino acids: CASSFSGTQETQYF.

In its sample, this clonotype was seen many times. The chain combines TRBV12-3 or TRBV12-4 with TRBJ1-4; D remains unclear. Trimming took off 1 base at V and 14 bases at J, with 11 bases between the two ends. This CDR3 comprises 12 residues. The CDR3 sequence: CASSLDAGWLFF. The CDR3 nucleotides are TGTGCCAGCAGTTTAGACGCGGGGTGGCTGTTTTTT.

This clonotype has more than one count but fewer than ten. J is TRBJ2-1 and V is TRBV7-2; 10 bases fit TRBD1. The CDR3 has 15 amino acids. V lost 4 bases to trimming and J lost 9 bases; unmatched junction nucleotides: 9. Germline V gene data show CDR1 as SGHTA and CDR2 as FQGNSA. CDR3 loop: CASSWGQGLRREQFF. The DNA of the CDR3 is TGTGCCAGCAGCTGGGGACAGGGGCTAAGGCGTGAGCAGTTCTTC.

The chain has TRBV18 and TRBJ2-3; tentatively, D is TRBD2 (5 bases). The CDR3 spans 15 residues. The germline gives CDR1 KGHSH, CDR2 LQKENI. V lost 2 bases and J lost 1, with 10 bases in between. The CDR3 nucleotides read TGTGCCAGCTCACCATTCTCTAGCCGCACAGATACGCAGTATTTT. It yields the protein CASSPFSSRTDTQYF.

This chain links TRBV20-1 with TRBJ2-5, with D maybe TRBD2 (6 bases). V was shortened by 1 base and J by 2 bases, with 20 bases between the two germline ends. Germline V CDR1 and CDR2: DFQATT, SNEGSKA (reference sequence). The CDR3 covers 17 residues. CDR3 DNA sequence: TGCAGTGCTAGAGCAGTCCGTCGGGGGAGCGCGCAAGAGACCCAGTACTTC. This codes for CSARAVRRGSAQETQYF.

This clonotype was seen a handful of times. The chain couples TRBV6-5 to TRBJ1-1; D gene unclear. With 4 bases removed from V and 0 bases from J, the gap between germline ends came to 12 bases. This CDR3 region has 15 residues. Germline CDR1 reads MNHEY; CDR2 reads SVGAGI. CDR3 region: CASSSRTGMNTEAFF. CDR3 coding DNA: TGTGCCAGCAGTTCCCGGACGGGGATGAACACTGAAGCTTTCTTT.

The chain uses TRBV27 and TRBJ2-7, with 9 bases lining up with TRBD1. CDR1 is MNHEY, CDR2 SMNVEV, per germline (reference sequence). This CDR3 has 16 residues. The trim removed 3 bases at V and 3 bases at J, leaving 9 bases unmatched. The CDR3, as DNA: TGTGCCAGCAGTTTGTCGATAGGACAGGGGAACTACGAGCAGTACTTC. Its translation: CASSLSIGQGNYEQYF.

The chain links TRBV18 to TRBJ2-2; no firm D call. Germline CDR1 and CDR2: KGHSH and LQKENI. The V end lost 3 bases, the J end lost 6 bases, and 11 bases lay between the germline ends. The length of the CDR3 is 14 residues. The chain's CDR3 is CASSPRSGSGELFF. In DNA form, the CDR3 reads TGTGCCAGCTCACCCCGGTCCGGGTCCGGGGAGCTGTTTTTT.

J is TRBJ2-5 and V is TRBV7-6; 10 positions agree with TRBD2. The trim removed 2 bases at V and 9 bases at J, leaving 12 bases unmatched. From germline, CDR1 is SGHVS and CDR2 FNYEAQ. The length of the CDR3 is 16 residues. CDR3 sequence reads: CASSLQASGSGEAQYF. CDR3 coding DNA: TGTGCCAGCAGCTTACAGGCTAGCGGGAGTGGGGAGGCCCAGTACTTC.

V is TRBV11-1 and J is TRBJ2-3; a possible D gene is TRBD2 (7 bases). In germline, CDR1 is SGHAT, CDR2 FQDESV (reference sequence). Trimming pared 5 bases from V and 4 bases from J, leaving 16 bases between. The CDR3 consists of 15 residues. The CDR3 sequence: CASSPEGGAADTQYF. In DNA, the CDR3 is TGTGCCAGCAGCCCGGAGGGGGGGGCGGCAGATACGCAGTATTTT.

V gene TRBV12-3 or TRBV12-4 combines with J gene TRBJ1-6; possible D gene TRBD1, 6 bases. CDR3 length: 15 residues. Trimming stripped 2 bases from V and 5 bases from J, with 10 bases between. The CDR3 nucleotides read TGTGCCAGCAGTTTATTAGGGGGTAATAATTCACCCCTCCACTTT. This sequence encodes CASSLLGGNNSPLHF.

Only a few counts were recorded for this clonotype. CDR3 DNA sequence: TGTGCCAGCAGCGTACGGACAGCACCGAATGAAAAACTGTTTTTT. This sequence encodes CASSVRTAPNEKLFF. The chain joins TRBV7-2 to TRBJ1-4, with D possibly being TRBD1 (6 bases). This CDR3 has 15 amino acids. Germline loops: CDR1 SGHTA, CDR2 FQGNSA. The V end lost 5 bases, the J end lost 5 bases, and 15 bases lay between the germline ends.

This chain joins TRBV29-1 and TRBJ1-6; D remains unclear. The CDR3 consists of 14 residues. Germline V gene data show CDR1 as SQVTM and CDR2 as ANQGSEA. V lost 4 bases, J lost 0 bases, and 7 bases lay in between. CDR3 nucleotide sequence: TGCAGCGTTGTCCGGGTCTCCTATAATTCACCCCTCCACTTT. Translation: CSVVRVSYNSPLHF. The entire variable domain, with the rest obtained from reference TRBV29-1 and TRBJ1-6, is as follows: SAVISQKPSRDICQRGTSLTIQCQVDSQVTMMFWYRQQPGQSLTLIATANQGSEATYESGFVIDKFPISRPNLTFSTLTVSNMSPEDSSIYLCSVVRVSYNSPLHFGNGTRLTVT.

This clonotype showed up many times. The chain has TRBV20-1 and TRBJ2-4; 7 bases line up with TRBD1. Germline values: CDR1 DFQATT, CDR2 SNEGSKA (reference sequence). The CDR3 has 13 residues. Losses at the gene ends were 3 bases for V and 6 bases for J; bases not matched to a gene: 5. The CDR3 sequence: CSASRDSGNIQYF. CDR3 sequence (DNA): TGCAGTGCTAGCAGGGACAGTGGAAACATTCAGTACTTC.

This clonotype occurred many times. The CDR3 DNA sequence: TGTGCCAGCAGCCAAGATCTAGCGGGACTCTACGAGCAGTACTTC. This codes for CASSQDLAGLYEQYF. The chain carries TRBV4-2 and TRBJ2-7; 9 bases fit TRBD2. The CDR3 has 15 residues. Germline CDR1 reads LGHNA; CDR2 reads YNFKEQ. The J segment lost 3 bases and the V segment lost 0 bases, leaving 3 bases of the junction unmatched.

The rearrangement joins TRBV4-1 to TRBJ2-2; D ambiguous. CDR3 length: 16 amino acids. Germline values: CDR1 MGHRA, CDR2 YSYEKL. V was trimmed by 1 base and J by 1 base, leaving 10 bases between them. This CDR3 reads CASSQGGVLNTGELFF. The CDR3 DNA follows: TGCGCCAGCAGCCAAGGAGGAGTCTTGAACACCGGGGAGCTGTTTTTT.

The CDR3 here is CASSQFGRPETQYF. CDR3 bases: TGTGCCAGCAGCCAATTCGGGCGTCCAGAGACCCAGTACTTC. This sequence joins TRBV11-1 and TRBJ2-5; no clear D. The CDR3 runs 14 residues. Germline V gene sequence: CDR1 SGHAT, CDR2 FQDESV (reference sequence). Trimming removed 5 bases at V and 4 bases at J, with 14 bases between.

The CDR3 nucleotides are TGTGCCAGCAGCGTCACACAGGGACTAGCGGGAGGAGATACGCAGTATTTT. Translating it yields CASSVTQGLAGGDTQYF. The gene calls are TRBV9 and TRBJ2-3, with TRBD2 identical over 15 bases. The CDR3 totals 17 residues. Germline trimming cut 2 bases from V and 5 bases from J; bases unmatched to any gene: 6. The germline V gene encodes CDR1 SGDLS and CDR2 YYNGEE.

This clonotype showed up just a few times. This chain joins TRBV3-1 and TRBJ1-1, with D possibly being TRBD1 (5 bases). Looked up from germline, CDR1 is LGHDT and CDR2 is YNNKEL (reference sequence). The V end was cut by 7 bases, the J end by 3 bases, with 15 bases between. The CDR3 spans 14 residues. The CDR3 coding sequence is TGTGCCAGCACCGGGGTCGCCAGGGACACTGAAGCTTTCTTT. It specifies CASTGVARDTEAFF.

J is TRBJ2-7 and V is TRBV9; D not certain. The length of the CDR3 is 14 residues. Germline assignment: CDR1 SGDLS and CDR2 YYNGEE. Trimming shortened V by 1 base and J by 4 bases, and 12 bases separated the two germline ends. The CDR3 region has the DNA TGTGCCAGCAGCGTACCCTGGATCCCTTACGAGCAGTACTTC. It specifies CASSVPWIPYEQYF.

In this sample, this clonotype turned up a few times. The rearrangement links TRBV20-1 to TRBJ2-7; 7 bases line up with TRBD2. The germline V gene encodes CDR1 DFQATT and CDR2 SNEGSKA (reference sequence). This CDR3 spans 13 amino acids. The ends lost 5 bases at V and 3 bases at J; junction bases unmatched: 7. The CDR3 loop reads CSAENSGLYEQYF. The CDR3 nucleotides are TGCAGTGCTGAGAATAGCGGGCTCTACGAGCAGTACTTC.

The chain is built from TRBV5-1 and TRBJ2-3; D not resolved. CDR1 is SGHRS and CDR2 is YFSETQ in the germline V gene. The CDR3 is 14 residues long. The V gene lost 0 bases and the J gene lost 2 bases, with 7 bases spanning the gap. CDR3: CASSLGLNTDTQYF. The CDR3 bases are TGCGCCAGCAGCTTGGGACTTAACACAGATACGCAGTATTTT. Full variable domain (remainder filled in from reference TRBV5-1 and TRBJ2-3): KAGVTQTPRYLIKTRGQQVTLSCSPISGHRSVSWYQQTPGQGLQFLFEYFSETQRNKGNFPGRFSGRQFSNSRSEMNVSTLELGDSALYLCASSLGLNTDTQYFGPGTRLTVL.

This clonotype was detected ten times or more. The rearrangement joins TRBV12-3 or TRBV12-4 to TRBJ2-3; D remains unclear. The CDR3 is 14 residues long. The ends were cut back, 7 bases at V and 1 base at J, with 12 bases in the middle. CDR3 amino acids: CASIISMGTDTQYF. Here the CDR3 DNA reads TGTGCCAGCATTATCAGCATGGGCACAGATACGCAGTATTTT.